This TCR beta chain was captured in a study of neurological immune-mediated disorders. Overall study: There were some 35 multiple sclerosis patients; around 31 were relapsing-remitting and 3 were secondary progressive.

TCRdb re-analysed the 5' RACE reads in MiXCR, keeping a single row per CDR3 protein. The sample consists of some 57,000 distinct CDR3 sequences, under 5.5% of them appearing once. The CDR3 is 14 amino acids. Germline V CDR1 and CDR2: SGHTA, FQGNSA. The V end was cut by 5 bases, the J end by 5 bases, with 15 bases between. There are many counts of this clonotype. This sequence joins TRBV7-2 and TRBJ2-5; TRBD2 is a possible D gene (6 bases). This TCR was recovered from a woman aged 50 to 60 with multiple sclerosis. The sample was PBMCs. The CDR3 coding sequence is TGTGCCAGCAGCCAAGGGACTTCCCTGGAGACCCAGTACTTC. Translation gives CASSQGTSLETQYF. The full variable domain, rest sourced from reference TRBV7-2 and TRBJ2-5, is GAGVSQSPSNKVTEKGKDVELRCDPISGHTALYWYRQSLGQGLEFLIYFQGNSAPDKSGLPSDRFSAERTGGSVSTLTIQRTQQEDSAVYLCASSQGTSLETQYFGPGTRLLVL.